This T cell receptor (beta chain) was captured by sequencing in a study of blood T cell repertoires in COVID-19. Germline-derived CDR1 and CDR2 are SEHNR and FQNEAQ (reference sequence). The CDR3 consists of 14 residues. Trimming took off 7 bases at V and 1 base at J, with 10 bases between the two ends. Original handling: By means of reference gene primer amplification, nucleated cell counts were estimated. Clones were sequenced by immunoSEQ multiplex PCR, and TCRdb holds only the in-frame ones, with some missing. The D gene and trimming were derived from the DNA, and the V and J assignments and clone size from that table. The sample includes about 260,000 clones, 87% of them seen just once.

The chain uses TRBV7-9 and TRBJ2-2; D not resolved. The clonotype comes from a woman between 35 and 50 years old who had recovered from COVID-19. Sequenced material: peripheral blood. The CDR3 DNA is TGTGCCAGCATCTCCTACTTGAACACCGGGGAGCTGTTTTTT. This codes for CASISYLNTGELFF. The entire variable domain, with the rest obtained from reference TRBV7-9 and TRBJ2-2, is as follows: DTGVSQNPRHKITKRGQNVTFRCDPISEHNRLYWYRQTLGQGPEFLTYFQNEAQLEKSRLLSDRFSAERPKGSFSTLEIQRTEQGDSAMYLCASISYLNTGELFFGEGSRLTVL.